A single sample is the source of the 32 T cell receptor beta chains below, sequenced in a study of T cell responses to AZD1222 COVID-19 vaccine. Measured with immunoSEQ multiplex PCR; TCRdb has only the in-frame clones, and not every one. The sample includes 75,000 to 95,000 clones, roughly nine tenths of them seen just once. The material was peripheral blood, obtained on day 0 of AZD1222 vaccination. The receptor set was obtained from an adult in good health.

This CDR3 reads CASSLNPFSPYEQYF. CDR3 sequence (DNA): TGCGCCAGCAGCTTGAACCCGTTCTCTCCCTACGAGCAGTACTTC. V is TRBV5-1 and J is TRBJ2-7; D uncertain. V was pared by 1 base and J by 2 bases, with 13 bases between. CDR1 and CDR2 (germline): SGHRS, YFSETQ. CDR3 length equals 15 residues.

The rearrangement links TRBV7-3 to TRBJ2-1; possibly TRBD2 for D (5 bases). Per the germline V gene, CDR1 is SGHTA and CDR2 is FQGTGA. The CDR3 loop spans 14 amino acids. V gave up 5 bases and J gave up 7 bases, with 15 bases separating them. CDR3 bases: TGTGCCAGCAGCCGGACTTCTTCTGGGAATGAGCAGTTCTTC. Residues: CASSRTSSGNEQFF.

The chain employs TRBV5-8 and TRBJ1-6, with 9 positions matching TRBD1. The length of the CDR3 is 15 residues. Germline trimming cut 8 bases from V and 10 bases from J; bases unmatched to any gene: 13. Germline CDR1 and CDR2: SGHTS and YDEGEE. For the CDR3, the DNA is TGTGCCAGAAGCATTACTACAGGGGGCGGATCACCCCTCCACTTT. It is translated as CARSITTGGGSPLHF.

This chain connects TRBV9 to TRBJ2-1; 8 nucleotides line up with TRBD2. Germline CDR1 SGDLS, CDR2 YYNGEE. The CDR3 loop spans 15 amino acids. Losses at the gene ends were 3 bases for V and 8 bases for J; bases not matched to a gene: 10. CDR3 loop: CASSGLGTSKDEQFF. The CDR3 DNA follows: TGTGCCAGCAGCGGCCTCGGGACTAGTAAAGATGAGCAGTTCTTC.

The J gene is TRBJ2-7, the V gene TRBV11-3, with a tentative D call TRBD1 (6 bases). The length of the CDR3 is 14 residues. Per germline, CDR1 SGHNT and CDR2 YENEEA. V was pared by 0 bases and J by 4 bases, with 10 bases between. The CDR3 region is CASSLDMQGYEQYF. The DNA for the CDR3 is TGTGCCAGCAGCTTAGATATGCAGGGGTACGAGCAGTACTTC. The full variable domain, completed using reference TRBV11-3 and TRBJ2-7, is EAGVVQSPRYKIIEKKQPVAFWCNPISGHNTLYWYLQNLGQGPELLIRYENEEAVDDSQLPKDRFSAERLKGVDSTLKIQPAELGDSAVYLCASSLDMQGYEQYFGPGTRLTVT.

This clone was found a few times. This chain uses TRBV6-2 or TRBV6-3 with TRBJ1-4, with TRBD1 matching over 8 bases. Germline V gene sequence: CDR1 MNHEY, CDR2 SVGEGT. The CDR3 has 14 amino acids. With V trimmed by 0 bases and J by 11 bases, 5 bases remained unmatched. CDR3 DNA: TGTGCCAGCAGTTACTCGACAGGGGTTGAGAAACTGTTTTTT. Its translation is CASSYSTGVEKLFF.

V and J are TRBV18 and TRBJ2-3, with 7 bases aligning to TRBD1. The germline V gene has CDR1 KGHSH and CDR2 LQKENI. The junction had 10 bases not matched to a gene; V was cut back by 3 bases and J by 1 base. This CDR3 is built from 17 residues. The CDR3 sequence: CASSPYGTTGGTDTQYF. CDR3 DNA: TGTGCCAGCTCACCGTACGGAACCACAGGGGGCACAGATACGCAGTATTTT. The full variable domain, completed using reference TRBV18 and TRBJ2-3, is NAGVMQNPRHLVRRRGQEARLRCSPMKGHSHVYWYRQLPEEGLKFMVYLQKENIIDESGMPKERFSAEFPKEGPSILRIQQVVRGDSAAYFCASSPYGTTGGTDTQYFGPGTRLTVL.

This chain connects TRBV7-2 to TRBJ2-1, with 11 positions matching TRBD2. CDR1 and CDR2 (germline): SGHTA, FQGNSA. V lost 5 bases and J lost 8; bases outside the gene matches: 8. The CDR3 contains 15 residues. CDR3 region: CASSLSGTSGYEQFF. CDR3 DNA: TGTGCCAGCAGCCTTAGTGGGACTAGCGGTTATGAGCAGTTCTTC.

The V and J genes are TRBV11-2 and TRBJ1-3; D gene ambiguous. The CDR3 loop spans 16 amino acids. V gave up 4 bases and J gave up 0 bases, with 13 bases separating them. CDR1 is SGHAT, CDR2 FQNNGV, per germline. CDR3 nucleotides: TGTGCCAGCAGCTCAACCACAGTAGTCTCTGGAAACACCATATATTTT. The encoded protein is CASSSTTVVSGNTIYF.

CDR3 nucleotide sequence: TGTGCCAGCAGTGAAGACGGGGGTCGGGGTGGCTACACCTTC. Translation gives CASSEDGGRGGYTF. The chain links TRBV6-1 to TRBJ1-2; tentatively, D is TRBD1 (5 bases). The CDR3 is 14 amino acids. Germline CDR1 and CDR2: MNHNS and SASEGT. The V and J ends lost 1 base and 7 bases respectively, with 13 bases between them.

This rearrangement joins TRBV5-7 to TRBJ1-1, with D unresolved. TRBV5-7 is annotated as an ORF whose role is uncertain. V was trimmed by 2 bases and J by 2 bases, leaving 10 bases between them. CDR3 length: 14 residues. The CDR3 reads CASSLNNINTEAFF. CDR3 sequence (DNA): TGTGCCAGCAGCTTAAATAATATCAACACTGAAGCTTTCTTT.

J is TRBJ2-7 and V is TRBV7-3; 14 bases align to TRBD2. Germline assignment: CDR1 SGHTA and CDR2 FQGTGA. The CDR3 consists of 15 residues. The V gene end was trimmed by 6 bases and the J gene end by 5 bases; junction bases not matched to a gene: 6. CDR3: CASRHPGLAGDEQYF. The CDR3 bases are TGTGCCAGCAGGCATCCGGGACTAGCGGGGGACGAGCAGTACTTC.

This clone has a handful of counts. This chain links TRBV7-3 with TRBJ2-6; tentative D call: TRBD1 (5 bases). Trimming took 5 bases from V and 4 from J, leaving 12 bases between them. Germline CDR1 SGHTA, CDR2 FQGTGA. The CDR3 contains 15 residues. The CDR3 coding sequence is TGTGCCAGCAGCCTTCAGGGTACAGGGGCCAACGTCCTGACTTTC. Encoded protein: CASSLQGTGANVLTF.

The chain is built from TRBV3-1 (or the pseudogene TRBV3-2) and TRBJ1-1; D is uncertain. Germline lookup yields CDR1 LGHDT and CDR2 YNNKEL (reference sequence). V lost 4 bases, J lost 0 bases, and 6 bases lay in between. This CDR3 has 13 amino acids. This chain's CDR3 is CASSPVLNTEAFF. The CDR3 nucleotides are TGTGCCAGCAGCCCCGTACTGAACACTGAAGCTTTCTTT.

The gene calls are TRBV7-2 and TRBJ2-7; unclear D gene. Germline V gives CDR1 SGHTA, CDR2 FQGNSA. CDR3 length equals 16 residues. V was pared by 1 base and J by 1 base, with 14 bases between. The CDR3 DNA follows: TGTGCCAGCAGCTTAGTCTCCAGCGTGGTGTCCTACGAGCAGTACTTC. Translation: CASSLVSSVVSYEQYF.

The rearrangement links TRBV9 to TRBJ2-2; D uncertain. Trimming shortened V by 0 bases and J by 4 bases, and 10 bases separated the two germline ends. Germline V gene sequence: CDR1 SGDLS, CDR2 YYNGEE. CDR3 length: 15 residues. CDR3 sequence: CASSVAEASTGELFF. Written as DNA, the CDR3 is TGTGCCAGCAGCGTAGCTGAGGCATCCACCGGGGAGCTGTTTTTT.

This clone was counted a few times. The CDR3 protein is CASNLGAGTGAAFF. DNA of the CDR3: TGTGCCAGCAACCTCGGGGCGGGGACGGGAGCAGCTTTCTTT. The genes are TRBV7-8 and TRBJ1-1, with a tentative D call TRBD1 (5 bases). Germline CDR1 and CDR2: SGHVS and FQNEAQ. The ends were cut back, 7 bases at V and 10 bases at J, with 22 bases in the middle. This CDR3 region has 14 residues.

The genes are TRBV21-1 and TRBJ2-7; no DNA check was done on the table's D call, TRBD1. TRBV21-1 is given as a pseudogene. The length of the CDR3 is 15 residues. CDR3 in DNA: TGTGCCAGCAGCAAAGTACACAGGGGGATCTACGAGCAGTACTTC. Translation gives CASSKVHRGIYEQYF.

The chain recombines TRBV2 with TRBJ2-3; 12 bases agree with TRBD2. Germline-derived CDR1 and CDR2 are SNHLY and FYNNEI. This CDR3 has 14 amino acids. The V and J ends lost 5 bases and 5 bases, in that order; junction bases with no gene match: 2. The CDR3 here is CASSLAGGRDTQYF. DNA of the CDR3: TGTGCCAGCAGTCTAGCGGGAGGGAGAGATACGCAGTATTTT.

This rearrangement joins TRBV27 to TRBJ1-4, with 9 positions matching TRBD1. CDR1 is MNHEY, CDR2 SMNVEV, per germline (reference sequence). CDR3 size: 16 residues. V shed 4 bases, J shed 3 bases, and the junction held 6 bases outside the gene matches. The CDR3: CASSSGTGRANEKLFF. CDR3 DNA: TGTGCCAGCAGTTCCGGGACAGGGAGGGCTAATGAAAAACTGTTTTTT.

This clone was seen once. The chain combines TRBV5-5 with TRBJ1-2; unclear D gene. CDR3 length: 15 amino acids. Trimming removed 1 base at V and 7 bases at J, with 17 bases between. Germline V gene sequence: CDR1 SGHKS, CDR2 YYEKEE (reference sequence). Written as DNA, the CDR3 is TGTGCCAGCAGCTTGTGGTCTGACATAACGCGTGGCTACACCTTC. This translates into CASSLWSDITRGYTF.

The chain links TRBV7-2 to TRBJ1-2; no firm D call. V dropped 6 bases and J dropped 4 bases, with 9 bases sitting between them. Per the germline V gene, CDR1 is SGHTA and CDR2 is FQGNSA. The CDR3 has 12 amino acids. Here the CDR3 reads CASRTDVYGYTF. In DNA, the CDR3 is TGTGCCAGCAGGACGGACGTCTATGGCTACACCTTC.

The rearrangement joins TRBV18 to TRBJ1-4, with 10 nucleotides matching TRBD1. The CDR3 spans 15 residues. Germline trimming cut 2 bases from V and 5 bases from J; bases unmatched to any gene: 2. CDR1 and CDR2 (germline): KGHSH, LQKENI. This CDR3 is CASSPGTGVNEKLFF. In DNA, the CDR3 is TGTGCCAGCTCACCAGGGACAGGGGTGAATGAAAAACTGTTTTTT.

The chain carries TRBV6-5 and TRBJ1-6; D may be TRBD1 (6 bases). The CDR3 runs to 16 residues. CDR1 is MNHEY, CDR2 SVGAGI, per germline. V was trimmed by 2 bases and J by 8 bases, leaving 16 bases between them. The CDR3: CASSYGSQGGDSPLHF. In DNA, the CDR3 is TGTGCCAGCAGTTACGGCTCACAGGGTGGTGATTCACCCCTCCACTTT.

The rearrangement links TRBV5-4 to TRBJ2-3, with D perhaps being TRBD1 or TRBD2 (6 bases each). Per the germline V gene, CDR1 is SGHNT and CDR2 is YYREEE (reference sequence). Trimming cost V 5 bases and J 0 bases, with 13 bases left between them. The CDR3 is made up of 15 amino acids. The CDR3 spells CASRIGGPSTDTQYF. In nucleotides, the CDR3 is TGTGCCAGCAGAATAGGGGGGCCTAGCACAGATACGCAGTATTTT.

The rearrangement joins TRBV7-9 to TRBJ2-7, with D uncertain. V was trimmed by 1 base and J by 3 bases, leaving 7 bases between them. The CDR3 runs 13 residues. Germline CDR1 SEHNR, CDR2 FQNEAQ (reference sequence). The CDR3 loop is CASSLGLGYEQYF. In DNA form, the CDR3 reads TGTGCCAGCAGCTTAGGGTTGGGCTACGAGCAGTACTTC.

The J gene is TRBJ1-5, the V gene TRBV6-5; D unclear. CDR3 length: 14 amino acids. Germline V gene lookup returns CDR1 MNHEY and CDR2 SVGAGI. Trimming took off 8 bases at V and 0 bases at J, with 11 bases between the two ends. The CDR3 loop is CASEVEVSNQPQHF. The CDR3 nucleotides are TGTGCCAGCGAGGTTGAGGTTAGCAATCAGCCCCAGCATTTT.

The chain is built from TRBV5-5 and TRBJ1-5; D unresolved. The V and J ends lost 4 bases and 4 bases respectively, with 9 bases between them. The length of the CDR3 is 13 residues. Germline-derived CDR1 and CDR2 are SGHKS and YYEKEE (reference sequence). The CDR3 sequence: CASSPQPNQPQHF. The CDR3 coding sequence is TGTGCCAGCAGCCCACAACCGAATCAGCCCCAGCATTTT.

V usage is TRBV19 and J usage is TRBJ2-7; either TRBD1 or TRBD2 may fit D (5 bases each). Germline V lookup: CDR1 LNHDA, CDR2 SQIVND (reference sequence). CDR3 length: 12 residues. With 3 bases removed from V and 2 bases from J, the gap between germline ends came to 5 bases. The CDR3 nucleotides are TGTGCCAGTAGTATGGGACCCTACGAGCAGTACTTC. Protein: CASSMGPYEQYF.

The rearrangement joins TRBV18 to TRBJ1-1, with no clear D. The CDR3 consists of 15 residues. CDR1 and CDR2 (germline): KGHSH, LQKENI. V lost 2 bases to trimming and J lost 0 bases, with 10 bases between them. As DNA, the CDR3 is TGTGCCAGCTCACCAGAGAACTACCTGAACACTGAAGCTTTCTTT. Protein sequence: CASSPENYLNTEAFF.

The CDR3 here is CASSLGEGPHQPQHF. The CDR3 nucleotides read TGCGCCAGCAGCTTGGGGGAAGGGCCCCATCAGCCCCAGCATTTT. The chain has TRBV5-1 and TRBJ1-5; D is undetermined. The CDR3 runs to 15 residues. V lost 0 bases to trimming and J lost 5 bases, with 12 bases between them. Germline values: CDR1 SGHRS, CDR2 YFSETQ. The full variable domain, completed using reference TRBV5-1 and TRBJ1-5, is KAGVTQTPRYLIKTRGQQVTLSCSPISGHRSVSWYQQTPGQGLQFLFEYFSETQRNKGNFPGRFSGRQFSNSRSEMNVSTLELGDSALYLCASSLGEGPHQPQHFGDGTRLSIL.

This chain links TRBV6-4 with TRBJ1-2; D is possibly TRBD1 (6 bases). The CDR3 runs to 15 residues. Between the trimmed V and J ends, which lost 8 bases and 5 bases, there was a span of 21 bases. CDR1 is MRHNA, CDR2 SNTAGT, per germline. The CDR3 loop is CASRPIQGKGYGYTF. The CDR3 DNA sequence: TGTGCCAGCCGCCCCATACAGGGCAAGGGGTATGGCTACACCTTC.